The next 26 T cell receptor beta chains were all read from a single sample in a study of blood T cell repertoires in COVID-19 (dated by TCRdb to about 2020). Library preparation used the immunoSEQ multiplex PCR assay. TCRdb took this table from immuneACCESS and kept in-frame rearrangements with V and J called. Such tables lack part of the clones; where checked against another copy, unresolved V genes explain under half of the gap, and the rest is unexplained. Counted in this sample were some 160,000 clones; roughly 90% of them appeared once. The ten top clones hold 5% to 8.5% of the sample. What was sequenced was PBMCs or T cells enriched from blood (not recorded which). These receptor sequences come from a woman between 45 and 65 years old who had recovered from COVID-19.

This clone was counted only a few times. This rearrangement joins TRBV5-5 to TRBJ1-2; D is unclear. The germline V and J ends were trimmed by 0 bases and 5 bases, with 14 bases remaining between them. In germline, CDR1 is SGHKS, CDR2 YYEKEE (reference sequence). This CDR3 region has 15 residues. The CDR3 region is CASSLAYGDLYGYTF. The CDR3 region has the DNA TGTGCCAGCAGCTTGGCGTACGGGGATTTATATGGCTACACCTTC.

The chain links TRBV7-9 to TRBJ2-5, with TRBD2 as a possible D gene (6 bases). The CDR3 consists of 15 residues. CDR1 and CDR2 from the germline V gene are SEHNR and FQNEAQ (reference sequence). The ends were cut back, 2 bases at V and 2 bases at J, with 12 bases in the middle. CDR3 DNA: TGTGCCAGCAGCTTATTCGGGGGACCTCAAGAGACCCAGTACTTC. Its translation: CASSLFGGPQETQYF.

This chain joins TRBV20-1 and TRBJ2-7; TRBD1 might be the D (6 bases). The CDR3 is 11 amino acids. Trimming took 5 bases from V and 2 from J, leaving 7 bases between them. Per germline, CDR1 DFQATT and CDR2 SNEGSKA (reference sequence). DNA of the CDR3: TGCAGTGCTGGACAGACCTACGAGCAGTACTTC. Amino acids: CSAGQTYEQYF.

This clone was observed a handful of times. This chain uses TRBV14 with TRBJ2-3; TRBD2 matches at 11 bases. Trimming cost V 4 bases and J 5 bases; bases outside gene matches: 2. CDR1 SGHDN and CDR2 FVKESK come from the germline V gene. The CDR3 totals 14 residues. CDR3 DNA: TGTGCCAGCAGCCCTCTAGCGGGGGGAGATACGCAGTATTTT. It yields the protein CASSPLAGGDTQYF.

V and J are TRBV5-4 and TRBJ1-1, with 7 bases lining up with TRBD1. This CDR3 spans 14 amino acids. Unmatched junction bases numbered 13, after V lost 4 bases and J lost 10 bases. Germline values: CDR1 SGHNT, CDR2 YYREEE (reference sequence). CDR3 DNA: TGTGCCAGCAGCAAAGAAGGGACAGCTTCTGCAGCTTTCTTT. It specifies CASSKEGTASAAFF.

The chain joins TRBV30 to TRBJ2-7; TRBD2 matches at 13 bases. V shed 3 bases and J 4 bases; nucleotides not matched to a gene: 12. This CDR3 has 17 residues. Germline-derived CDR1 and CDR2 are GTSNPN and SVGIG (reference sequence). CDR3 coding DNA: TGTGCCTGGAGCCTTTTCCGGACTAGCGGGGGCCATTACGAGCAGTACTTC. Translated: CAWSLFRTSGGHYEQYF.

The CDR3 loop is CASSLDGGDGRYEQYF. The CDR3 nucleotides are TGCGCCAGCAGCCTCGACGGGGGGGACGGACGATACGAGCAGTACTTC. The rearrangement links TRBV4-1 to TRBJ2-7; 8 positions match TRBD2. The CDR3 is 16 residues long. V was pared by 4 bases and J by 4 bases, with 12 bases of the junction left unmatched. CDR1 is MGHRA and CDR2 is YSYEKL in the germline V gene.

The chain joins TRBV6-5 to TRBJ2-4; D gene ambiguous. Germline CDR1 MNHEY, CDR2 SVGAGI. CDR3 length: 14 residues. The V gene lost 2 bases and the J gene lost 0 bases, with 5 bases spanning the gap. The CDR3 nucleotides are TGTGCCAGCAGTTACACGGGAGCCAAAAACATTCAGTACTTC. This sequence encodes CASSYTGAKNIQYF.

The CDR3: CASSYRGSGGQNTGELFF. In nucleotides, the CDR3 is TGCGCCAGCAGCTACCGGGGTAGCGGGGGGCAAAACACCGGGGAGCTGTTTTTT. The rearrangement links TRBV5-1 to TRBJ2-2, with TRBD2 matching over 10 bases. The germline V gene has CDR1 SGHRS and CDR2 YFSETQ. After removal of 3 bases from V and 2 bases from J, the junction contained 10 bases not matched to a gene. This CDR3 has 18 amino acids.

The V call is TRBV5-6, the J call TRBJ1-2; D gene unclear. Trimming pared 0 bases from V and 11 bases from J, leaving 14 bases between. CDR1 and CDR2 (germline): SGHDT, YYEEEE. The CDR3 sequence is 13 residues long. The CDR3 region is CASSLARQERYTF. In nucleotides, the CDR3 is TGTGCCAGCAGCTTGGCCCGGCAGGAACGATACACCTTC.

The chain combines TRBV5-1 with TRBJ2-1; tentative D call: TRBD2 (5 bases). Germline V CDR1 and CDR2: SGHRS, YFSETQ. Trimming stripped 2 bases from V and 4 bases from J, with 10 bases between. The CDR3 is made up of 14 amino acids. The CDR3 DNA is TGCGCCAGCAGCTTCGGGGAACCTTACAATGAGCAGTTCTTC. Its protein product is CASSFGEPYNEQFF.

This chain joins TRBV9 and TRBJ1-4; possibly TRBD1 for D (6 bases). The CDR3 spans 16 residues. V gave up 4 bases and J gave up 0 bases, with 13 bases separating them. The V gene's germline CDR1 is SGDLS and CDR2 YYNGEE. CDR3 protein: CASSTETGTTNEKLFF. CDR3 nucleotide sequence: TGTGCCAGCAGCACGGAGACAGGAACAACTAATGAAAAACTGTTTTTT.

This chain uses TRBV7-8 with TRBJ2-3; D perhaps matches TRBD2 (6 bases). CDR1 and CDR2 from the germline V gene are SGHVS and FQNEAQ. The length of the CDR3 is 17 residues. Trimming stripped 4 bases from V and 3 bases from J, with 20 bases between. In DNA, the CDR3 is TGTGCCAGCAGCTACCTCCGGGAGAGGGGATTTACAGATACGCAGTATTTT. Protein sequence: CASSYLRERGFTDTQYF.

V is TRBV27 and J is TRBJ1-6, with D possibly being TRBD1 (6 bases). This CDR3 region has 16 residues. CDR1 MNHEY and CDR2 SMNVEV come from the germline V gene (reference sequence). Trimming cost V 2 bases and J 0 bases, with 8 bases left between them. The CDR3 is CASSLPGDSYNSPLHF. CDR3 in DNA: TGTGCCAGCAGTTTACCAGGGGACTCCTATAATTCACCCCTCCACTTT.

The chain is built from TRBV5-1 and TRBJ2-2, with D possibly matching TRBD2 (6 bases). The V and J ends lost 4 bases and 6 bases respectively, with 13 bases between them. Germline CDR1 and CDR2: SGHRS and YFSETQ. The CDR3 runs to 14 residues. The CDR3 DNA follows: TGCGCCAGCAGCAACGGGGGAGTAGCCGGGGAGCTGTTTTTT. Translated: CASSNGGVAGELFF.

V and J are TRBV7-8 and TRBJ2-3; tentative D call: TRBD1 (6 bases). Deletions cut 5 bases from V and 4 bases from J, with 13 bases between. The V gene's germline CDR1 is SGHVS and CDR2 FQNEAQ. This CDR3 spans 14 amino acids. The CDR3 nucleotides are TGTGCCAGCAGCCCCCAGGGGCGATCAGATACGCAGTATTTT. Encoded protein: CASSPQGRSDTQYF.

The chain combines TRBV24-1 with TRBJ2-2, with TRBD2 matching 8 bases. Per the germline V gene, CDR1 is KGHDR and CDR2 is SFDVKD. This CDR3 comprises 17 residues. Losses at the gene ends were 1 base for V and 3 bases for J; bases not matched to a gene: 6. The CDR3 sequence: CATSDFRTSIDTGELFF. The CDR3 region has the DNA TGTGCCACCAGTGATTTTCGGACTAGCATAGACACCGGGGAGCTGTTTTTT.

The rearrangement uses TRBV10-3 and TRBJ2-5; 15 bases fit TRBD2. V lost 6 bases to trimming and J lost 1 base; unmatched junction nucleotides: 9. This CDR3 has 18 amino acids. Germline V gene lookup returns CDR1 ENHRY and CDR2 SYGVKD. Written as DNA, the CDR3 is TGTGCCATCAGCTGGGATCCGGGACTAGCGGGGGGCCAAGAGACCCAGTACTTC. Encoded protein: CAISWDPGLAGGQETQYF.

This sequence joins TRBV25-1 and TRBJ1-2, with TRBD1 as a possible D gene (5 bases). The V gene lost 2 bases and the J gene lost 4 bases, with 11 bases spanning the gap. CDR3 length: 14 amino acids. Germline CDR1 is MGHDK and CDR2 is SYGVNS. CDR3 DNA: TGTGCCAGCAGTGAAATGGGGCTCGGCTATGGCTACACCTTC. Translated: CASSEMGLGYGYTF.

The chain carries TRBV2 and TRBJ1-5; no definite D call. Trimming left V 6 bases short and J 6 bases short, with 15 bases between. This CDR3 contains 14 residues. Looked up from germline, CDR1 is SNHLY and CDR2 is FYNNEI. The CDR3 reads CASRRLTGAQPQHF. Written as DNA, the CDR3 is TGTGCCAGCAGACGACTGACCGGAGCTCAGCCCCAGCATTTT.

The rearrangement joins TRBV29-1 to TRBJ1-1, with TRBD1 identical over 9 bases. The CDR3 is 12 amino acids. V lost 5 bases, J lost 5 bases, and 3 bases stayed unmatched. Germline CDR1 and CDR2: SQVTM and ANQGSEA. The CDR3 DNA sequence: TGCAGCGTTACTGACAGGGGGACTGAAGCTTTCTTT. Its protein is CSVTDRGTEAFF.

The chain joins TRBV7-2 to TRBJ2-2, with D maybe TRBD2 (6 bases). The V and J ends lost 3 bases and 5 bases respectively, with 10 bases between them. This CDR3 is 14 amino acids long. Per germline, CDR1 SGHTA and CDR2 FQGNSA. The CDR3 is CASSLRGRTGELFF. The CDR3 nucleotides read TGTGCCAGCAGCTTGCGGGGTCGGACCGGGGAGCTGTTTTTT.

The chain couples TRBV5-1 to TRBJ1-6; 9 positions agree with TRBD1. V dropped 1 base and J dropped 7; count of bases not matched to a gene: 12. The germline CDR1 and CDR2 sequences are SGHRS and YFSETQ. The CDR3 length is 18 residues. CDR3 coding DNA: TGCGCCAGCAGCTTGATTATGGGGGACAGGGTGGAAAATTCACCCCTCCACTTT. It encodes CASSLIMGDRVENSPLHF.

This clone was detected once. The chain couples TRBV6-5 to TRBJ1-5; tentatively, D is TRBD1 (5 bases). The germline gives CDR1 MNHEY, CDR2 SVGAGI. The CDR3 is made up of 13 amino acids. V was shortened by 8 bases and J by 7 bases, with 15 bases between the two germline ends. This CDR3 is CASRPRDVQPQHF. The DNA of the CDR3 is TGTGCCAGCCGACCCAGGGATGTCCAGCCCCAGCATTTT.

J is TRBJ2-3 and V is TRBV4-3; 11 positions match TRBD2. Germline values: CDR1 LGHNA, CDR2 YSLEER. The V and J ends lost 4 bases and 7 bases, in that order; junction bases with no gene match: 10. The CDR3 loop spans 16 amino acids. In nucleotides, the CDR3 is TGCGCCAGCAGCCTCCTAGCGGGGGGCCCAAGGAATACGCAGTATTTT. It specifies CASSLLAGGPRNTQYF.

This chain links TRBV5-4 with TRBJ2-7, with 8 nucleotides matching TRBD2. V shed 4 bases, J shed 3 bases, and the junction held 3 bases outside the gene matches. The CDR3 sequence is 13 residues long. Germline V lookup: CDR1 SGHNT, CDR2 YYREEE (reference sequence). CDR3 sequence reads: CASSPGGGYEQYF. DNA of the CDR3: TGTGCCAGCAGCCCGGGGGGGGGCTACGAGCAGTACTTC.